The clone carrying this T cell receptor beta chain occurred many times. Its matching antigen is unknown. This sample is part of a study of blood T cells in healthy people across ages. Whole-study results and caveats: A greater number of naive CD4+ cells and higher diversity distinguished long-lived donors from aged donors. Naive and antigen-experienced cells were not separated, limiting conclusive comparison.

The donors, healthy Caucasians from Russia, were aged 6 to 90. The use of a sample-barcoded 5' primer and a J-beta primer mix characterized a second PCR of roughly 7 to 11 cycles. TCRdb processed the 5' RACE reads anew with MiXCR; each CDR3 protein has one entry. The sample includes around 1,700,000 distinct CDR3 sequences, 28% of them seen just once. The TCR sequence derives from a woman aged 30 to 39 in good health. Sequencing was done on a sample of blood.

The CDR3: CSVEKREASTDTQYF. In DNA, the CDR3 is TGCAGCGTCGAGAAGCGGGAGGCTAGCACAGATACGCAGTATTTT. The chain is built from TRBV29-1 and TRBJ2-3, with 9 positions matching TRBD2. The CDR3 has 15 residues. The junction had 7 bases not matched to a gene; V was cut back by 6 bases and J by 0 bases. The V gene's germline CDR1 is SQVTM and CDR2 ANQGSEA.